The sequence of this T cell receptor (beta chain) was determined in a study of response to subunit inactivated influenza vaccine. In its sample, this clonotype was seen many times. MiXCR, run by TCRdb on the RT-PCR reads, gives a single entry per CDR3 protein. Seen here are under 200,000 distinct CDR3 sequences, 10% to 15% observed once, and the top ten hold about 31%. Looked up from germline, CDR1 is SGHRS and CDR2 is YFSETQ. V shed 5 bases and J shed 4 bases, with 18 bases lying between them. CDR3 length: 16 residues. The sample was also reused in another study, on T cells expressing NK-cell markers. That publication notes: What made the TCR beta cDNA was 5'RACE template switching with UMIs. TCR beta repertoires came from sorted CD3+CD56+NKG2C+, CD3+CD56+NKG2C- and CD3+CD56-NKG2C+ T cells. HCMV serostatus: most of the eight sequenced donors positive, one negative. Sorting was limited to alpha-beta TCR-expressing T cells with an anti-gamma-delta TCR antibody in several experiments. Dominant NKG2C+ clonotypes in roughly 6 donors made up about 1.0-8% of CD8+ T cells.

This TCR came from a man aged 45-65 years who received an inactivated influenza vaccine. The starting material was CD8+ T cells sorted from PBMCs, obtained 11 to 12 days after vaccination. The gene calls are TRBV5-1 and TRBJ2-2, with D unclear. The CDR3 bases are TGCGCCAGCAGTTTCTATTCAGGTTCAAGCACCGGGGAGCTGTTTTTT. Its translation: CASSFYSGSSTGELFF.